Described below is a single T cell receptor (beta chain) sequence and its context. Its matching antigen is unknown. V trimming: 0 bases; J trimming: 7 bases; junction bases outside the gene matches: 7. Germline V gives CDR1 LNHNV, CDR2 YYDKDF (reference sequence). The CDR3 runs 15 residues. Per donor, a minimum of one pre-ART and a minimum of two post-ART PBMC samples were available. The data belong to a study of long-term antiretroviral therapy in people with HIV. Background on the study: The earliest samples came from an era when ART typically awaited falling CD4 counts. Findings and caveats of the study: With ART, diversity went up but was still lower than in transplant donor controls. There were no data on ART adherence, viral resistance or therapy changes, a gap that limits inferences about post-ART repertoire changes.

With survey level as its setting, the immunoSEQ assay was v3.0. The table came from immunoSEQ multiplex PCR; TCRdb's copy has only in-frame clones and leaves some out. Altogether 20,000 to 25,000 clones are present, around 80% being singletons, with the ten largest covering 19%. The receptor's source is a man aged 18-30 years with HIV. The input for sequencing was unsorted PBMCs, taken 0.1 years before starting antiretroviral therapy. The J gene is TRBJ1-2, the V gene TRBV15, with 8 bases aligning to TRBD1. The CDR3 DNA reads TGTGCCACCAGCAGAGATAGGACAGGGATATTTGGCTACACCTTC. It codes for CATSRDRTGIFGYTF.